The 13 T cell receptor beta chains in this list originate from one sample, sequenced in a study of T cells in Graves' hyperthyroidism and ophthalmopathy. It was RNA transcripts that yielded the amplified TCR beta CDR3 regions. HTBI primers were used for first-round RT-PCR of the TCR CDR3. In TCRdb, the multiplex PCR reads were re-called with MiXCR into one record per CDR3 protein. The sample holds fewer than 650,000 distinct CDR3 sequences, around 43% seen once. The specimen was peripheral blood or thyroid tissue (not recorded which). These receptors were taken from an adult woman with Graves' disease, either hyperthyroidism or ophthalmopathy (not recorded which).

V and J are TRBV20-1 and TRBJ1-6, with D perhaps matching TRBD1 (5 bases). The CDR3 consists of 12 residues. Germline CDR1 DFQATT, CDR2 SNEGSKA (reference sequence). V shed 5 bases and J shed 6 bases, with 8 bases lying between them. The CDR3 nucleotides read TGCAGTGCTGTACAGGCTAATTCACCCCTCCACTTT. Protein product: CSAVQANSPLHF.

This clonotype was found many times. The CDR3 region has the DNA TGTGCCAGCAGCCACCGGGACAGGAACACCGGGGAGCTGTTTTTT. This gives the protein CASSHRDRNTGELFF. The chain recombines TRBV7-9 with TRBJ2-2; 7 nucleotides align to TRBD1. Looked up from germline, CDR1 is SEHNR and CDR2 is FQNEAQ (reference sequence). Losses at the gene ends were 5 bases for V and 1 base for J; bases not matched to a gene: 4. The CDR3 is 15 amino acids.

This clonotype was picked up many times. The chain uses TRBV20-1 and TRBJ2-5, with a tentative D call TRBD1 (6 bases). Germline V CDR1 and CDR2: DFQATT, SNEGSKA (reference sequence). CDR3 length: 17 amino acids. The V gene lost 0 bases and the J gene lost 5 bases, with 22 bases spanning the gap. The CDR3 protein is CSARDWGHLGSEETQYF. In DNA form, the CDR3 reads TGCAGTGCTAGAGATTGGGGACACCTAGGATCAGAGGAGACCCAGTACTTC.

This rearrangement joins TRBV20-1 to TRBJ1-4, with D perhaps TRBD1 (6 bases). The V gene lost 5 bases and the J gene lost 6 bases, with 16 bases spanning the gap. The CDR3 covers 14 residues. Germline V gene sequence: CDR1 DFQATT, CDR2 SNEGSKA (reference sequence). The CDR3 coding sequence is TGCAGTGCTCAAACAGGGAACACTGATGAAAAACTGTTTTTT. It is translated as CSAQTGNTDEKLFF.

The chain joins TRBV13 to TRBJ2-1, with D possibly called TRBD1 or TRBD2 (5 bases each). CDR3 length: 15 residues. V lost 4 bases to trimming and J lost 4 bases, with 14 bases between them. CDR1 is PRHDT and CDR2 is FYEKMQ in the germline V gene (reference sequence). CDR3 nucleotide sequence: TGTGCCAGCAGCTCCCGGGACCATCCATACAATGAGCAGTTCTTC. It specifies CASSSRDHPYNEQFF.

This chain connects TRBV30 to TRBJ2-5; 13 positions match TRBD2. The V gene end was trimmed by 3 bases and the J gene end by 7 bases; junction bases not matched to a gene: 5. Germline V gene lookup returns CDR1 GTSNPN and CDR2 SVGIG (reference sequence). The CDR3 is 14 residues long. The CDR3 region has the DNA TGTGCCTGGAGCACTAGCGGGAGGGCAGGGACCCAGTACTTC. Translated: CAWSTSGRAGTQYF.

This clonotype was seen a few times. The J gene is TRBJ1-1, the V gene TRBV27, with TRBD1 as a possible D gene (5 bases). The germline V and J ends were trimmed by 4 bases and 7 bases, with 16 bases remaining between them. Germline CDR1 is MNHEY and CDR2 is SMNVEV (reference sequence). The CDR3 extends over 14 amino acids. The CDR3 sequence: CASSWSRSGVEAFF. CDR3 DNA sequence: TGTGCCAGCAGTTGGAGTAGGTCGGGGGTTGAAGCTTTCTTT.

This clonotype was recorded many times. V and J are TRBV7-3 and TRBJ1-2; 7 bases match TRBD1. This CDR3 is built from 17 residues. Germline V gene sequence: CDR1 SGHTA, CDR2 FQGTGA. The V segment lost 2 bases and the J segment 1 base; nucleotides outside the gene matches: 10. The CDR3 loop reads CASSLSGGGSDNYGYTF. The CDR3 DNA reads as TGTGCCAGCAGCTTATCGGGAGGGGGCAGCGATAACTATGGCTACACCTTC.

The chain uses TRBV20-1 and TRBJ1-1; a possible D gene is TRBD1 (5 bases). Germline-derived CDR1 and CDR2 are DFQATT and SNEGSKA (reference sequence). The germline V and J ends were trimmed by 3 bases and 2 bases, with 13 bases remaining between them. CDR3 length equals 14 residues. This CDR3 reads CSARVQQGNTEAFF. The CDR3 DNA reads TGCAGTGCTAGGGTGCAGCAGGGAAACACTGAAGCTTTCTTT.

The chain combines TRBV7-2 with TRBJ1-4, with a possible D match to TRBD1 (5 bases). CDR3 length: 16 residues. The germline CDR1 and CDR2 sequences are SGHTA and FQGNSA. Trimming removed 5 bases at V and 0 bases at J, with 13 bases between. This chain's CDR3 is CASSVDGGATNEKLFF. The DNA of the CDR3 is TGTGCCAGCAGCGTAGATGGGGGAGCAACTAATGAAAAACTGTTTTTT.

The chain couples TRBV29-1 to TRBJ1-4; unclear D gene. V was cut by 6 bases and J by 0 bases, with 11 bases left in between. Germline-derived CDR1 and CDR2 are SQVTM and ANQGSEA. CDR3 length equals 14 residues. In DNA form, the CDR3 reads TGCAGCGTGGCTCAAGAAACAACTAATGAAAAACTGTTTTTT. As protein: CSVAQETTNEKLFF.

The chain carries TRBV24-1 and TRBJ2-5; unclear D gene. The V gene lost 9 bases and the J gene lost 9 bases, with 13 bases spanning the gap. Germline V lookup: CDR1 KGHDR, CDR2 SFDVKD. The CDR3 contains 11 residues. The CDR3 coding sequence is TGTGCCACCGGCCCCTTGAACCCCCAGTACTTC. Translation gives CATGPLNPQYF.

This clonotype appeared many times. This rearrangement joins TRBV7-9 to TRBJ2-5; weak D call: TRBD1 (5 bases). The V end lost 4 bases, the J end lost 3 bases, and 15 bases lay between the germline ends. Germline CDR1 is SEHNR and CDR2 is FQNEAQ (reference sequence). The CDR3 consists of 15 residues. DNA for the CDR3: TGTGCCAGCAGCTCCGACAGACAGCTGGAAGAGACCCAGTACTTC. Translating it yields CASSSDRQLEETQYF.